These T cell receptor beta chains were read from a single sample in a study of blood T cell repertoires in COVID-19. Sequenced by immunoSEQ multiplex PCR; TCRdb stores in-frame clones only, minus some. The sample yields about 140,000 clones, just under 85% seen once. Sequenced: PBMCs or T cells enriched from blood (not recorded which). These receptors were collected from a woman aged 45-65 years with acute COVID-19. CDR3s include the opening cysteine and the closing phenylalanine or tryptophan. The D gene is left open where the match is weak. Size is omitted from some rows. Given values are once, few, many or a class for expanded clones.

d_gene	abundance	v_gene	j_gene	CDR3aa	CDR3nt
-	-	TRBV28	TRBJ2-2	CASSPPWEVMAGELFF	TGTGCCAGCAGTCCCCCGTGGGAGGTCATGGCCGGGGAGCTGTTTTTT
-	few	TRBV10-3	TRBJ1-1	CAISARGAAEAFF	TGTGCCATCAGTGCTCGGGGTGCAGCCGAAGCTTTCTTT
TRBD1	-	TRBV27	TRBJ1-2	CASSLRSTRDRATTRPYGYTF	TGTGCCAGCAGTTTAAGGTCTACTAGGGACAGGGCCACAACTAGACCCTATGGCTACACCTTC
-	few	TRBV6-5	TRBJ2-7	CASKGLAAAYEQYF	TGTGCCAGCAAAGGTCTAGCAGCAGCCTACGAGCAGTACTTC
-	-	TRBV18	TRBJ2-5	CASSRRGETQYF	TGTGCCAGCTCACGTCGGGGAGAGACCCAGTACTTC
TRBD2	-	TRBV4-1	TRBJ2-3	CASSQDLPREGYTQYF	TGCGCCAGCAGCCAAGATCTCCCCCGGGAGGGGTATACGCAGTATTTT
TRBD2	-	TRBV6-5	TRBJ2-1	CASTLLAPGGNEQFF	TGTGCCAGCACATTACTAGCGCCTGGGGGCAATGAGCAGTTCTTC
TRBD2	-	TRBV7-7	TRBJ2-3	CASSPGLAVSDTQYF	TGTGCCAGCAGTCCCGGACTAGCGGTTTCAGATACGCAGTATTTT
-	-	TRBV27	TRBJ1-4	CASSPLAVPTNEKLFF	TGTGCCAGCAGTCCTCTAGCGGTCCCAACTAATGAAAAACTGTTTTTT
-	-	TRBV21-1	TRBJ1-1	CASSKRLFHTEAFF	TGTGCCAGCAGCAAACGTTTATTCCACACTGAAGCTTTCTTT
-	-	TRBV2	TRBJ2-1	CASSGVGDLHEQFF	TGTGCCAGCAGTGGCGTCGGGGATTTGCATGAGCAGTTCTTC
-	-	TRBV27	TRBJ2-5	CASSTQWRGRWETQYF	TGTGCCAGCAGTACCCAATGGAGGGGGCGGTGGGAGACCCAGTACTTC
-	-	TRBV5-4	TRBJ2-3	CASSRGGSSTDTQYF	TGTGCCAGCAGCAGGGGGGGATCGAGCACAGATACGCAGTATTTT
-	-	TRBV6-1	TRBJ2-7	CASSEVGGQEHF	TGTGCCAGCAGTGAAGTGGGTGGCCAGGAACACTTC
TRBD2	once	TRBV28	TRBJ2-7	CASSSSGTSGYEQYF	TGTGCCAGCAGTTCGTCCGGGACTAGTGGCTACGAGCAGTACTTC
-	-	TRBV30	TRBJ1-3	CAISVGTTSGNTIYF	TGTGCCATCTCCGTCGGGACAACAAGCGGAAACACCATATATTTT
-	few	TRBV24-1	TRBJ2-2	CATSEPQETGELFF	TGTGCCACCAGTGAGCCCCAGGAAACCGGGGAGCTGTTTTTT
TRBD2	-	TRBV5-1	TRBJ2-7	CASGFTSGSPKGF	TGCGCCAGCGGTTTTACTAGCGGGAGCCCCAAAGGGTTC
-	-	TRBV6-5	TRBJ1-2	CAATDRAAGGYTF	TGTGCCGCAACCGACCGGGCCGCGGGGGGCTACACCTTC
TRBD1	few	TRBV9	TRBJ1-3	CASSVTQGEPGNTIYF	TGTGCCAGCAGCGTAACACAGGGGGAGCCTGGAAACACCATATATTTT
-	-	TRBV7-3	TRBJ2-3	CASSLLRISGTSTDTQYF	TGTGCCAGCAGCTTACTCAGGATTAGCGGTACTAGCACAGATACGCAGTATTTT
-	-	TRBV27	TRBJ1-1	CASSSGFDTEAFF	TGTGCCAGCAGTTCGGGTTTCGATACTGAAGCTTTCTTT
-	few	TRBV7-6	TRBJ2-7	CASSLEDSRAGSEQYF	TGTGCCAGCAGCTTAGAGGACTCCAGGGCGGGAAGCGAGCAGTACTTC